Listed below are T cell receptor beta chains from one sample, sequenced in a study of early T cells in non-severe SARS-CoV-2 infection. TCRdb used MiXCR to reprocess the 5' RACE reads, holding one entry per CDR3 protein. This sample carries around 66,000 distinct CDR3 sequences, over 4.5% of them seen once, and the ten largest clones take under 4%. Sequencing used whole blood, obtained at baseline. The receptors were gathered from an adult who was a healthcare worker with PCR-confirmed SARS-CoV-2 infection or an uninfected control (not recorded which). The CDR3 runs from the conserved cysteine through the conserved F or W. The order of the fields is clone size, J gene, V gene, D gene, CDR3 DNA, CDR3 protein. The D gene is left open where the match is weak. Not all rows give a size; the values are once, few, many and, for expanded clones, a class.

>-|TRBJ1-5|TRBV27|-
TGTGCCAGCAGCCAGGGCATTAGCAATCAGCCCCAGCATTTT
CASSQGISNQPQHF
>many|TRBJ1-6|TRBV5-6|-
TGTGCCAGCAGCTTCCGGGGAAATAATTCACCCCTCCACTTT
CASSFRGNNSPLHF
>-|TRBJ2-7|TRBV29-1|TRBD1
TGCAGCGCCCGGGACAGACCTTACGACCAGTACTTC
CSARDRPYDQYF
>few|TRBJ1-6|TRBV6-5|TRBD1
TGTGCCAGCAGTTACGACAGGGATTCACCCCTCCACTTT
CASSYDRDSPLHF
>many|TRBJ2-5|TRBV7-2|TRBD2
TGTGCCAGCAGCCCCCGGACTAGCGGGGGAGAGACCCAGTACTTC
CASSPRTSGGETQYF
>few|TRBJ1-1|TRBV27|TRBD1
TGTGCCAGCAGAGCCGGGACAGGGTTTATGAACACTGAAGCTTTCTTT
CASRAGTGFMNTEAFF
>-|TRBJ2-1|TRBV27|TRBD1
TGTGCCAGCACCTTCCTCTACAGGGGGCGCGGAGAGAATGAGCAGTTCTTC
CASTFLYRGRGENEQFF
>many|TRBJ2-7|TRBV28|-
TGTGCCAGCAGTTTGTCTCGTTACGAGCAGTACTTC
CASSLSRYEQYF
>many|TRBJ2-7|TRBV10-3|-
TGTGCCATCGCCTCGCGGGACCTATCCTACGAGCAGTACTTC
CAIASRDLSYEQYF
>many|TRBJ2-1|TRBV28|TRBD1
TGTGCCAGCAGGCACAGGGGCTACAATGAGCAGTTCTTC
CASRHRGYNEQFF
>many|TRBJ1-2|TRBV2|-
TGTGCCAGCAACGGCCTCCTGACAGGTTTCTATGGCTACACCTTC
CASNGLLTGFYGYTF
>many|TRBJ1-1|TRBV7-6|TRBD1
TGTGCCAGCAGCTTTGACAGGGAGCGGGCATTTTTT
CASSFDRERAFF
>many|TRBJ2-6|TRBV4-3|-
TGCGCCAGCAGCCAAACCCGACGGCACTCTGGGGCCAACGTCCTGACTTTC
CASSQTRRHSGANVLTF
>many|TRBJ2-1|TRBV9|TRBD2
TGTGCCAGCAGCGTAGCCGGACTTAGCGGGATAAGGAAGAATGAGCAGTTCTTC
CASSVAGLSGIRKNEQFF
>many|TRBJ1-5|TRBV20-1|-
TGCAGTGCTACCAGAGACCGGTTGGAGCCCCAGCATTTT
CSATRDRLEPQHF
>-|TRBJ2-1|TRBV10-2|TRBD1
TGCGCCATCACCGGGACAGGGGGCAATGAGCAGTTCTTC
CAITGTGGNEQFF
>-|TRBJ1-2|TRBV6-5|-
TGTGCCAGCAGCCCACAGCGAGGAAATGGCTACACCTTC
CASSPQRGNGYTF
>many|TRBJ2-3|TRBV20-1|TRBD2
TGCAGTGCTACCTGGGAGGGGAGAAGCACAGATACGCAGTATTTT
CSATWEGRSTDTQYF
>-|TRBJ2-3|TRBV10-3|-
TGTGCCATCACCTTTGGGGCCCCGGGGGATACGCAGTATTTT
CAITFGAPGDTQYF
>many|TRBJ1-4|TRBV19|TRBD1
TGTGCCAGTAGAGGGGGCGGCGAAAAACTGTTTTTT
CASRGGGEKLFF
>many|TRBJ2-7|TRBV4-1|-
TGCGCCAGCAGCCAAGCTAGTGCTACAGGGTCCTACGAGCAGTACTTC
CASSQASATGSYEQYF
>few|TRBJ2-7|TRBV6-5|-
TGTGCCAGCAGCCACGGACAGATGGAGGCCACCTACGAGCAGTACTTC
CASSHGQMEATYEQYF
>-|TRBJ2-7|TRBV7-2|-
TGTGCCAGCAGCCCGACAGCTTACGAGCAGTACTTC
CASSPTAYEQYF
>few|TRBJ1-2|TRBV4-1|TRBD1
TGCGCCAGCAGCCTCGGACAGGGCGCGGCTGGCTACACCTTC
CASSLGQGAAGYTF
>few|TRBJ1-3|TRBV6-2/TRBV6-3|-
TGTGCCAGCGAAGGGAGGTCTGGAAACACCATATATTTT
CASEGRSGNTIYF
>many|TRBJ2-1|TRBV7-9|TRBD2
TGTGCCAGCAGCTTAAGGATAAGCGGGAGTGGGGACAATGAGCAGTTCTTC
CASSLRISGSGDNEQFF
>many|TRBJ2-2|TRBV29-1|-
TGCAGCACCTTAGGTGCGAACACCGGGGAGCTGTTTTTT
CSTLGANTGELFF
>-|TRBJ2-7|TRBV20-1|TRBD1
TGCAGTGCCGGGACAGGGGGTCTCCACGAGCAGTACTTC
CSAGTGGLHEQYF
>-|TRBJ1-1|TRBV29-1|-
TGCAGCGTTGTGGGGGAAGGTTGGTGGCTTGGCACTGAAGCTTTCTTT
CSVVGEGWWLGTEAFF
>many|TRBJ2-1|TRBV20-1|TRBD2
TGCAGTGCTCTATACCGGACTAGCGGGGATGAGCAGTTCTTC
CSALYRTSGDEQFF
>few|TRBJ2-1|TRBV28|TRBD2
TGTGCCAGCAGCCTGACTAGCGGGAGGGCGGTTTTCAATGAGCAGTTCTTC
CASSLTSGRAVFNEQFF
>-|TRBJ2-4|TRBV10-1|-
TGCGCCAGCAGTGAGTACCTACTACTGGGAGCCAAAAACATTCAGTACTTC
CASSEYLLLGAKNIQYF
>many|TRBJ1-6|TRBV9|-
TGTGCCAGCAGCGAGGGGGATTCACCCCTCCACTTT
CASSEGDSPLHF
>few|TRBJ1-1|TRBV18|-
TGTGCCAGCTCACCAATGGACACTGAAGCTTTCTTT
CASSPMDTEAFF
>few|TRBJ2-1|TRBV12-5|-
TGTGCTAGTGGTTTGTCAGACAGCGGGAATGAGCAGTTCTTC
CASGLSDSGNEQFF
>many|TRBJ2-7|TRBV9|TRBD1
TGTGCCAGCAGCTCGGGACAGGGTCGTGCCTACGAGCAGTACTTC
CASSSGQGRAYEQYF
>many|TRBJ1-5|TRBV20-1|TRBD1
TGCAGTGCTAGAGATCTTAAGGGACAGGGGAAACAGCCCCAGCATTTT
CSARDLKGQGKQPQHF
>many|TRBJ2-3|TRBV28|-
TGTGCCAGCAGTCCCGGGACTTACACAGATACGCAGTATTTT
CASSPGTYTDTQYF
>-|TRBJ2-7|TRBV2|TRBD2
TGTGCCAGCAGCATTCCGGGACTAGCTTACGAGCAGTACTTC
CASSIPGLAYEQYF
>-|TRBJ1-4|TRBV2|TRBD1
TGTGCCAGCACTTTAACCGACAGGGGTGAAAAACTGTTTTTT
CASTLTDRGEKLFF
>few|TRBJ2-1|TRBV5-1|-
TGCGCCAGCAGCTTGTACGGGTACAATGAGCAGTTCTTC
CASSLYGYNEQFF
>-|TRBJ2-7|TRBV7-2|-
TGTGCCAGCAGCTTAGGCGCAGGCGGGACCTACGAGCAGTACTTC
CASSLGAGGTYEQYF
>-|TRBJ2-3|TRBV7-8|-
TGTGCCAGCAGCTTAGTGGTCAGCACAGATACGCAGTATTTT
CASSLVVSTDTQYF
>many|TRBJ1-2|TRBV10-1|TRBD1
TGCGCCAGCAACCTTCGACTAAGGACAGGGGGCCACTATGGCTACACCTTC
CASNLRLRTGGHYGYTF
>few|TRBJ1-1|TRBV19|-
TGTGCCAGTAGTATTCGAGGGCGGAACACTGAAGCTTTCTTT
CASSIRGRNTEAFF
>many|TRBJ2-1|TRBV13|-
TGTGCCAGCAGCTGGCGACCTGAACGGTACAATGAGCAGTTCTTC
CASSWRPERYNEQFF
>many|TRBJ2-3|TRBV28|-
TGTGCCAGCAGTTTTGGTGGGGCAGGGGAGTTCACAGATACGCAGTATTTT
CASSFGGAGEFTDTQYF
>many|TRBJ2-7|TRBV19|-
TGTGCCAGTAGTATATCCGGGCCCCAGTACGAGCAGTACTTC
CASSISGPQYEQYF
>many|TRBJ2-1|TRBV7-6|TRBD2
TGTGCCAGCAGCTGGGGACTAGCGAACGATTACAATGAGCAGTTCTTC
CASSWGLANDYNEQFF
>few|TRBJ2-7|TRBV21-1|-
TGTGCCAGCAGCAAAGAGACAGGGGCCACCTACGAGCAGTACTTC
CASSKETGATYEQYF
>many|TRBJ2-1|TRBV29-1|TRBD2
TGCAGCGGAGCTTGGGGGAGGGCCAGGAATGAGCAGTTCTTC
CSGAWGRARNEQFF
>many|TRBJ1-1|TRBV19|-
TGTGCCAGTAGGAGGACCCAATCGAACACTGAAGCTTTCTTT
CASRRTQSNTEAFF
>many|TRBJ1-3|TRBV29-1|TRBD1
TGCAGCGTTGACCCAGGGGGAGGAAACACCATATATTTT
CSVDPGGGNTIYF
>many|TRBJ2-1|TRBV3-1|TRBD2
TGTGCCAGCAGTCCCACCCTAGCGGGGTACAATGAGCAGTTCTTC
CASSPTLAGYNEQFF
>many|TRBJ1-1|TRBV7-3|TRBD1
TGTGCCAGCAGCCCGTCCGGACAGGGGGCCTGGAGCACTGAAGCTTTCTTT
CASSPSGQGAWSTEAFF
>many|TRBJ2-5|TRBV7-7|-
TGTGCCAGCAGTTCGGGCCCCCTAGCGCGGGAGACCCAGTACTTC
CASSSGPLARETQYF
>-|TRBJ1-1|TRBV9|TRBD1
TGTGCCAGCAGCGTAGATGGACAGGGGACGATTGAAGCTTTCTTT
CASSVDGQGTIEAFF
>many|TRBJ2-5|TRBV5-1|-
TGCGCCAGCAGCTCCATTTGGGGTGGCGAGACCCAGTACTTC
CASSSIWGGETQYF